Presented here are 13 T cell receptor beta chains from one specimen sequenced in a study of CD8 T cells in ankylosing spondylitis. TCRdb independently ran MiXCR on the 5' RACE reads; one entry per CDR3 protein. In the table there are a few hundred thousand distinct CDR3 sequences, around a tenth of which are singletons. Sequencing was carried out using blood, either unsorted or a sorted T cell fraction (not recorded which). Every receptor here comes from a female donor with ankylosing spondylitis or in good health (not recorded which).

At least ten counts were recorded for this clonotype. This chain links TRBV11-2 with TRBJ1-4, with D possibly matching TRBD1 (5 bases). Trimming took off 5 bases at V and 7 bases at J, with 8 bases between the two ends. The CDR3 has 12 residues. Germline values: CDR1 SGHAT, CDR2 FQNNGV. The CDR3 DNA reads TGTGCCAGCAGCCAGGGTGGTGAAAAACTGTTTTTT. Translated: CASSQGGEKLFF.

As regards this clonotype: Being one base from a much bigger clone, this may be a read error. V gene TRBV12-3 or TRBV12-4 combines with J gene TRBJ2-7; 9 bases are shared with TRBD1. The CDR3 runs 15 residues. With V trimmed by 8 bases and J by 5 bases, 13 bases remained unmatched. CDR3 sequence (DNA): TGTGCCAGCTGTCCTCCGGGACAGGGCGCCCACGAGCAGTACTTC. Protein sequence: CASCPPGQGAHEQYF.

This clonotype was counted a few times. Written as DNA, the CDR3 is TGTGCCTGGGGGCCCGGGAGGTCCTATGGCTACACCTTC. Translation gives CAWGPGRSYGYTF. The chain recombines TRBV30 with TRBJ1-2, with D uncertain. Germline CDR1 GTSNPN, CDR2 SVGIG (reference sequence). This CDR3 region has 13 residues. Trimming stripped 5 bases from V and 4 bases from J, with 14 bases between.

This clonotype was recorded many times. V is TRBV19 and J is TRBJ1-1; 7 positions agree with TRBD1. Germline CDR1 reads LNHDA; CDR2 reads SQIVND (reference sequence). The CDR3 consists of 15 residues. The V gene end was trimmed by 7 bases and the J gene end by 1 base; junction bases not matched to a gene: 9. CDR3 protein: CASIRPGTANTEAFF. The CDR3 region has the DNA TGTGCCAGTATCCGTCCCGGGACAGCGAACACTGAAGCTTTCTTT. Combining the CDR3 with reference TRBV19 and TRBJ1-1 gives the whole variable domain DGGITQSPKYLFRKEGQNVTLSCEQNLNHDAMYWYRQDPGQGLRLIYYSQIVNDFQKGDIAEGYSVSREKKESFPLTVTSAQKNPTAFYLCASIRPGTANTEAFFGQGTRLTVV.

This clonotype was found a few times. This chain links TRBV27 with TRBJ1-5; possible D gene TRBD1, 5 bases. The CDR3 contains 15 residues. CDR1 and CDR2 from the germline V gene are MNHEY and SMNVEV (reference sequence). The V gene lost 0 bases and the J gene lost 4 bases, with 10 bases spanning the gap. The CDR3 is CASSLSPGTNQPQHF. The DNA for the CDR3 is TGTGCCAGCAGTTTATCGCCAGGGACTAATCAGCCCCAGCATTTT.

The rearrangement uses TRBV14 and TRBJ2-6, with D perhaps TRBD2 (5 bases). The length of the CDR3 is 15 residues. V shed 2 bases and J shed 1 base, with 6 bases lying between them. Germline V gene data show CDR1 as SGHDN and CDR2 as FVKESK. DNA of the CDR3: TGTGCCAGCAGCCAAAGGGAGTCTGGGGCCAACGTCCTGACTTTC. Protein sequence: CASSQRESGANVLTF.

This clonotype has ten or more counts. The chain links TRBV12-3 or TRBV12-4 to TRBJ1-1; maybe TRBD1 (5 bases). The CDR3 is 13 amino acids. Trimming removed 4 bases at V and 8 bases at J, with 14 bases between. The CDR3 is CASSSGPPGEAFF. As DNA, the CDR3 is TGTGCCAGCAGTTCGGGACCCCCGGGGGAAGCTTTCTTT.

This clonotype has only a few counts. The V gene is TRBV21-1, the J gene TRBJ2-1. TRBV21-1 has pseudogene status. This CDR3 is 8 amino acids long. The DNA of the CDR3 is TGTGCCAGCAGACGGGGGTTCTTC. Its protein is CASRRGFF.

This clonotype came up many times. The chain links TRBV29-1 to TRBJ2-7; 8 bases match TRBD2. The V gene's germline CDR1 is SQVTM and CDR2 ANQGSEA. The CDR3 has 13 residues. The J segment lost 8 bases and the V segment lost 4 bases, leaving 10 bases of the junction unmatched. The CDR3: CSVVETSAEKQYF. The CDR3 coding sequence is TGCAGCGTTGTGGAGACTAGCGCCGAAAAGCAGTACTTC.

This clonotype was observed many times. This chain links TRBV12-3 or TRBV12-4 with TRBJ1-3, with D hard to call. The CDR3 is made up of 16 amino acids. Trimming cost V 8 bases and J 0 bases, with 17 bases left between them. Here the CDR3 reads CASPPGGSFSGNTIYF. CDR3 in DNA: TGTGCCAGCCCCCCCGGCGGGTCCTTCTCTGGAAACACCATATATTTT.

This chain links TRBV6-5 with TRBJ2-4; 10 bases line up with TRBD2. Trimming took 4 bases from V and 8 from J; bases not matched to a gene: 8. The CDR3 length is 15 residues. Germline loops: CDR1 MNHEY, CDR2 SVGAGI. The DNA of the CDR3 is TGTGCCAGCAGTTCCCCAGCGGGAGGGCCAGACATTCAGTACTTC. It codes for CASSSPAGGPDIQYF.

This clonotype has at least ten counts. J is TRBJ1-1 and V is TRBV5-1; 8 positions match TRBD1. The CDR3 has 14 amino acids. The germline V gene has CDR1 SGHRS and CDR2 YFSETQ. J was trimmed by 4 bases and V by 7 bases; bases with no gene match: 9. This CDR3 is CASSYRDRSTEAFF. The CDR3 DNA reads TGCGCCAGCTCCTACCGGGACAGGAGCACTGAAGCTTTCTTT.

This clonotype was recorded once. This chain uses TRBV5-1 with TRBJ2-3; D may be TRBD2 (6 bases). This CDR3 contains 17 residues. V lost 0 bases and J lost 0, with 14 bases in between. Germline CDR1 SGHRS, CDR2 YFSETQ. The CDR3 DNA reads as TGCGCCAGCAGCTTGGCCCCCGGGAGCCCAAGCACAGATACGCAGTATTTT. Translated: CASSLAPGSPSTDTQYF.